This T cell receptor beta chain was sequenced in a study of identifying expanded T cells in peripheral blood. CDR3 length: 18 residues. V shed 6 bases and J 0 bases; nucleotides not matched to a gene: 11. Germline V lookup: CDR1 SEHNR, CDR2 FQNEAQ (reference sequence). As concerns this clone: Its specificity is not known.

During the collection period, no donor immune events like infections were recorded. Clones were sequenced by immunoSEQ multiplex PCR, and TCRdb holds only the in-frame ones, with some missing. The sample lists some 90,000 clones; more than 75% were seen once. The study, taken as a whole, reports: Across healthy donors, higher total template counts meant significantly greater two-week count variance. Over two and four weeks, about 15 and 18 clones changed, versus roughly 1.2 between replicates.

This clonotype was obtained from a person aged 18 to 70 in good health. This chain links TRBV7-9 with TRBJ1-4; TRBD1 agrees at 9 bases. The sample consisted of blood. The CDR3 here is CASSTGQGRLATNEKLFF. In DNA form, the CDR3 reads TGTGCCAGCAGTACCGGACAGGGGAGACTGGCAACTAATGAAAAACTGTTTTTT.